The 9 T cell receptor beta chains listed next were all sequenced from one sample in a study of T cells in tuberculosis. Cells were sorted from thawed PBMC rested overnight and stained with GMM-loaded CD1B tetramer, viability dye and anti-CD3. The lipid loaded on the CD1B tetramers was C32 glucose monomycolate from Rhodococcus equi. TCRdb's table, derived via immunoSEQ multiplex PCR, lists solely in-frame clones and lacks some. The table has 88,000 or so clones, roughly 91% seen once. Sequences were obtained from CD1b-GMM tetramer-negative cells sorted from PBMCs. Source of these receptors: an adult woman with latent tuberculosis.

This chain connects TRBV28 to TRBJ2-7, with 7 bases lining up with TRBD1. Germline values: CDR1 MDHEN, CDR2 SYDVKM. The V gene end was trimmed by 6 bases and the J gene end by 0 bases; junction bases not matched to a gene: 5. The CDR3 is 14 residues long. This CDR3 is CASSSRDSSYEQYV. The CDR3 region has the DNA TGTGCCAGCAGCAGCAGGGACAGCTCCTACGAGCAGTACGTC.

This chain uses TRBV29-1 with TRBJ1-2, with 7 bases fitting TRBD1. The ends lost 5 bases at V and 7 bases at J; junction bases unmatched: 7. Germline V lookup: CDR1 SQVTM, CDR2 ANQGSEA. The CDR3 contains 12 residues. The CDR3 bases are TGCAGCGTTTCTGACAGGGTCCGTGGCTACACCTTC. Translation gives CSVSDRVRGYTF.

This chain connects TRBV6-1 to TRBJ1-2; 8 nucleotides line up with TRBD1. This CDR3 spans 14 amino acids. The germline V gene has CDR1 MNHNS and CDR2 SASEGT. After removal of 6 bases from V and 4 bases from J, the junction contained 7 bases not matched to a gene. CDR3 region: CASRRTGNSYGYTF. CDR3 sequence (DNA): TGTGCCAGCAGACGGACAGGGAACAGCTATGGCTACACCTTC.

The J gene is TRBJ2-7, the V gene TRBV20-1, with D possibly TRBD2 on 5 matching bases. Trimming removed 3 bases from V and 6 bases from J, with 9 bases in between. The CDR3 is made up of 11 amino acids. Germline values: CDR1 DFQATT, CDR2 SNEGSKA (reference sequence). The CDR3 reads CSASRTGEQYV. CDR3 bases: TGCAGTGCTAGTCGGACTGGCGAGCAGTACGTC.

The chain couples TRBV15 to TRBJ1-2; 8 bases line up with TRBD1. V shed 1 base and J 6 bases; nucleotides not matched to a gene: 7. Germline V gene data show CDR1 as LNHNV and CDR2 as YYDKDF (reference sequence). The CDR3 is 15 amino acids. CDR3 loop: CATSRGRTGTNGYTF. The CDR3 region has the DNA TGTGCCACCAGCAGAGGTCGGACAGGGACGAATGGCTACACCTTC.

This clone was seen only a few times. The chain is built from TRBV21-1 and TRBJ2-6; the D call of TRBD1 is as the table states it, not checked on the DNA. TRBV21-1 is listed as a pseudogene. CDR3 length: 21 amino acids. CDR3 in amino acids: CASSKSGYGQGRSSGANVLTF. The CDR3, as DNA: TGTGCCAGCAGCAAAAGTGGATACGGACAGGGGCGATCCTCTGGGGCCAACGTCCTGACTTTC.

The chain couples TRBV19 to TRBJ1-1, with unresolved D. V gave up 1 base and J gave up 1 base, with 4 bases separating them. The V gene's germline CDR1 is LNHDA and CDR2 SQIVND (reference sequence). This CDR3 has 13 residues. The CDR3 reads CASSIGRNTEAFF. The CDR3 nucleotides are TGTGCCAGTAGTATAGGTCGGAACACTGAAGCTTTCTTT.

The chain carries TRBV28 and TRBJ1-1; 8 nucleotides match TRBD1. CDR3 length equals 14 residues. V was clipped by 6 bases and J by 1 base; unmatched bases: 4. Germline values: CDR1 MDHEN, CDR2 SYDVKM. The CDR3 DNA sequence: TGTGCCAGCAGAGAGACAGGGGCGAACACTGAAGCTTTCTTT. It is translated as CASRETGANTEAFF.

This chain joins TRBV5-1 and TRBJ2-2; D is uncertain. The ends were cut back, 0 bases at V and 0 bases at J, with 12 bases in the middle. Germline CDR1 and CDR2: SGHRS and YFSETQ. The CDR3 is made up of 17 amino acids. The CDR3 bases are TGCGCCAGCAGCTTGGTGTTGCAGGCCGCGAACACCGGGGAGCTGTTTTTT. Amino acid sequence: CASSLVLQAANTGELFF.